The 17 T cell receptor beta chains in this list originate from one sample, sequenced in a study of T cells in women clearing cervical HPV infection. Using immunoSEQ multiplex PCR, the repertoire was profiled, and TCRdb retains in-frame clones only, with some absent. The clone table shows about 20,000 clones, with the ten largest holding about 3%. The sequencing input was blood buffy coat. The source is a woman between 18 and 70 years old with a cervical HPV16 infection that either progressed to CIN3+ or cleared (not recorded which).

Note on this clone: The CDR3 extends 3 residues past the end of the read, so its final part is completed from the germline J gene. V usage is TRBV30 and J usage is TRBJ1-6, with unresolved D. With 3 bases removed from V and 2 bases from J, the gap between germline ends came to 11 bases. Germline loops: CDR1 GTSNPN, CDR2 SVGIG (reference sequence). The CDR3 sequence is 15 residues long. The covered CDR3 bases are TGTGCCTGGAGCGCCGGTCCTGCCTATAATTCACCC. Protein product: CAWSAGPAYNSP. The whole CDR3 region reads CAWSAGPAYNSPLHF.

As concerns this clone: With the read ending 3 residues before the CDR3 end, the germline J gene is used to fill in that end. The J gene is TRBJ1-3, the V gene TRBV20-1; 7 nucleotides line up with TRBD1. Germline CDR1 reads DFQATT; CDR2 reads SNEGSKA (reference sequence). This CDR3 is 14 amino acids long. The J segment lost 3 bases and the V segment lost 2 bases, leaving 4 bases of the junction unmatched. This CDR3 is CSARQGVRGNTIYF. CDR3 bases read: TGCAGTGCTAGACAGGGGGTGCGTGGAAACACC.

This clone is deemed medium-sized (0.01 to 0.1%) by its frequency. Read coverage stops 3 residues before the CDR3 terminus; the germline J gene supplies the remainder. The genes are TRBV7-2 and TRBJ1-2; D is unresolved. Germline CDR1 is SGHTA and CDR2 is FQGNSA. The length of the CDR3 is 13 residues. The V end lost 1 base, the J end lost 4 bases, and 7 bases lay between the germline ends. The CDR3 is CASSLGAAYGYTF. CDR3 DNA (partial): TGTGCCAGCAGCTTAGGGGCCGCCTATGGC. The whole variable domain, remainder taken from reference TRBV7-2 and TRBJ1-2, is GAGVSQSPSNKVTEKGKDVELRCDPISGHTALYWYRQSLGQGLEFLIYFQGNSAPDKSGLPSDRFSAERTGGSVSTLTIQRTQQEDSAVYLCASSLGAAYGYTFGSGTRLTVV.

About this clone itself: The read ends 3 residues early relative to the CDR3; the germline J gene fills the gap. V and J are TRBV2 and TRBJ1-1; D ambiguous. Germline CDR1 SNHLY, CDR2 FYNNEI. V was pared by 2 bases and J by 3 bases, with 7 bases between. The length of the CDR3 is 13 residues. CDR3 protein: CASSERGYTEAFF. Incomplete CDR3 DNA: TGTGCCAGCAGTGAAAGAGGGTACACTGAA.

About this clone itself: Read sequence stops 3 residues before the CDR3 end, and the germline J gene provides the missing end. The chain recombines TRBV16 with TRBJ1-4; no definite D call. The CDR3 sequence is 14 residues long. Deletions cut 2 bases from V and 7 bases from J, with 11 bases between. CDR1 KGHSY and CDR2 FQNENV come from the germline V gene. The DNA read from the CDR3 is TGTGCCAGCAGCCAACTGAGGGTGGGTGAAAAA. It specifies CASSQLRVGEK. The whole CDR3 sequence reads CASSQLRVGEKLFF.

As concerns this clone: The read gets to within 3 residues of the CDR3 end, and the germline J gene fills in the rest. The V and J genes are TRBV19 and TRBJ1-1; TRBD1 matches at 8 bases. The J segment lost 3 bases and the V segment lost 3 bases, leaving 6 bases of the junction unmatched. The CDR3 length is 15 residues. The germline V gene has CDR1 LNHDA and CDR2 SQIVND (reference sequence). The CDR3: CASSIPQGVDTEAFF. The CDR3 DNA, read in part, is TGTGCCAGTAGTATCCCACAGGGGGTGGACACTGAA.

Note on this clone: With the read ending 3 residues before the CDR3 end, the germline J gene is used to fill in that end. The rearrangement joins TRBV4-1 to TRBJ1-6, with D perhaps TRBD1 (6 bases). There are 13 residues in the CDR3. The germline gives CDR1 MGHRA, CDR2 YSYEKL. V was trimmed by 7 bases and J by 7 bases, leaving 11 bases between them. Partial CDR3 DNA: TGCGCCAGCACCTCAGGGGCGAATTCACCC. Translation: CASTSGANSP. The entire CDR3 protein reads CASTSGANSPLHF.

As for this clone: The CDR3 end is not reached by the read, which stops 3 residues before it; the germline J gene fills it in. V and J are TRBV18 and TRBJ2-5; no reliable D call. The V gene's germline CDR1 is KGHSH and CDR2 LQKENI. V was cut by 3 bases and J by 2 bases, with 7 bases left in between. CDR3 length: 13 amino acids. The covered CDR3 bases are TGTGCCAGCTCACCGAACTTACAAGAGACC. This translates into CASSPNLQET. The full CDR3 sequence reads CASSPNLQETQYF.

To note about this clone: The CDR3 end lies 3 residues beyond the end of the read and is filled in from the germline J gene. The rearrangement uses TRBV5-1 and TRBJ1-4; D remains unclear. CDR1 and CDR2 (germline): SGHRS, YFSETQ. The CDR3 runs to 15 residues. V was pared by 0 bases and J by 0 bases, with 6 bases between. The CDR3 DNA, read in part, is TGCGCCAGCAGCTTGGTTTCCTCAACTAATGAAAAA. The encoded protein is CASSLVSSTNEK. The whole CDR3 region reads CASSLVSSTNEKLFF.

The sequenced part of the CDR3 DNA is TGTGCCTGGAGCCCAGGGGACCATAGCAATCAGCCC. It is translated as CAWSPGDHSNQP. The complete CDR3 reads CAWSPGDHSNQPQHF. The V call is TRBV30, the J call TRBJ1-5; perhaps TRBD1 as D (6 bases). From the germline J gene comes the end of the CDR3, since the read stops 3 residues before it. CDR1 is GTSNPN, CDR2 SVGIG, per germline (reference sequence). The CDR3 extends over 15 amino acids. V dropped 3 bases and J dropped 0 bases, with 12 bases sitting between them.

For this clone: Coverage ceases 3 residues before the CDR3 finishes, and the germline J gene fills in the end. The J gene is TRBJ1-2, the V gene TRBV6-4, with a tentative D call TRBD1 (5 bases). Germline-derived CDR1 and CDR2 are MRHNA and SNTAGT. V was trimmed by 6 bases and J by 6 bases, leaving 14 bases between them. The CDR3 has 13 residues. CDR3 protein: CASSESGIHGYTF. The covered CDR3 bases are TGTGCCAGCAGCGAGTCAGGGATCCATGGC.

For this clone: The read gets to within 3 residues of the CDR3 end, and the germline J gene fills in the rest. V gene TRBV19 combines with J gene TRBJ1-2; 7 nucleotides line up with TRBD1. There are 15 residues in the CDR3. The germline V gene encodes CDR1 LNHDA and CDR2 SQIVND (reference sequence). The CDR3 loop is CASARQGPKRSGYTF. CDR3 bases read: TGTGCCAGTGCAAGACAGGGCCCCAAGCGCTCCGGC.

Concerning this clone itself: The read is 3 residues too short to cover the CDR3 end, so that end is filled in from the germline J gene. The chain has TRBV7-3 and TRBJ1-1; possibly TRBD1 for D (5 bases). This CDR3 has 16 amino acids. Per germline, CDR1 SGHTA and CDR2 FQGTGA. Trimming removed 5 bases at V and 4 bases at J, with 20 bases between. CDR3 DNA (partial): TGTGCCAGCAGCCCAGGGAGTAGGGGCTCGAGCACTGAA. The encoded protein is CASSPGSRGSSTE. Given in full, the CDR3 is CASSPGSRGSSTEAFF. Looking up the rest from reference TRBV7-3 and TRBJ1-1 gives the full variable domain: GAGVSQTPSNKVTEKGKYVELRCDPISGHTALYWYRQSLGQGPEFLIYFQGTGAADDSGLPNDRFFAVRPEGSVSTLKIQRTERGDSAVYLCASSPGSRGSSTEAFFGQGTRLTVV.

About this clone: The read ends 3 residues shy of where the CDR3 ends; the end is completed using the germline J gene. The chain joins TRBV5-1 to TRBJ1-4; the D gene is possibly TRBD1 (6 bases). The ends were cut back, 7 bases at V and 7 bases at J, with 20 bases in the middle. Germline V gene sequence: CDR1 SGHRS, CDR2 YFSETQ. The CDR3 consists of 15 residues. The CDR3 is CASGGLGAGSEKLFF. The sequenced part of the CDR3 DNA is TGCGCCAGCGGCGGATTGGGGGCCGGCAGTGAAAAA.

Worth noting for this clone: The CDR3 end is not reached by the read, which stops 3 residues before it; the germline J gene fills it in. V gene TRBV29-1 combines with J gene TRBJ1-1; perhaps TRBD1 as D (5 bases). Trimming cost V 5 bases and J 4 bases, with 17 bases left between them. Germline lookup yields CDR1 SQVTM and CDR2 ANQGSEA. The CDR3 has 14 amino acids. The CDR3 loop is CSVNPSAGGTEAFF. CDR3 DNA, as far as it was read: TGCAGCGTTAACCCGTCGGCCGGGGGCACTGAA. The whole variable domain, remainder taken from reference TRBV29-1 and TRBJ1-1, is SAVISQKPSRDICQRGTSLTIQCQVDSQVTMMFWYRQQPGQSLTLIATANQGSEATYESGFVIDKFPISRPNLTFSTLTVSNMSPEDSSIYLCSVNPSAGGTEAFFGQGTRLTVV.

The sequenced CDR3 bases are TGCGCCAGCAGTGAGTCGCCCAGGGTGCCTTGGTATGGC. Amino acids: CASSESPRVPWYG. The complete CDR3 reads CASSESPRVPWYGYTF. V gene TRBV10-1 combines with J gene TRBJ1-2; tentative D call: TRBD1 (5 bases). The CDR3 end lies 3 residues beyond the end of the read and is filled in from the germline J gene. In germline, CDR1 is WNHNN, CDR2 SYGVQD (reference sequence). The CDR3 loop spans 16 amino acids. The V end was cut by 0 bases, the J end by 5 bases, with 16 bases between.

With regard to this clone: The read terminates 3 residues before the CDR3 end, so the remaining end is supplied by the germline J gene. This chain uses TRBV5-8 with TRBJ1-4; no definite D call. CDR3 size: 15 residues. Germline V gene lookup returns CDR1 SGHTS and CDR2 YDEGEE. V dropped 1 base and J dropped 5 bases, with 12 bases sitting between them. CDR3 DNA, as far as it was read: TGTGCCAGCAGCTTGAAATACCATCTAAATGAAAAA. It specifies CASSLKYHLNEK. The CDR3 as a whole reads CASSLKYHLNEKLFF.